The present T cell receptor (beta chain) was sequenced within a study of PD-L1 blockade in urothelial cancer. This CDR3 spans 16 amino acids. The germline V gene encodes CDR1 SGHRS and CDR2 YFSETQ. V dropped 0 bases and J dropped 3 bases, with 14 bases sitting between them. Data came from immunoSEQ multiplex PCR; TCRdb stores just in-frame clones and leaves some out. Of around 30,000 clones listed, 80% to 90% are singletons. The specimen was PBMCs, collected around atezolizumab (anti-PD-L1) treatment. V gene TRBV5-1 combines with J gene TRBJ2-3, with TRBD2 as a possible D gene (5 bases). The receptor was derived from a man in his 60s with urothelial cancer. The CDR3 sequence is CASSLEDGVGTDTQYF. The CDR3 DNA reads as TGCGCCAGCAGCTTGGAGGACGGGGTAGGGACAGATACGCAGTATTTT.